This T cell receptor (beta chain) was obtained from a study of blood T cell repertoires in COVID-19 (dated by TCRdb to the early 2020s). For the wider study: Samples covering the acute and convalescent phases of COVID-19 were provided by collaborators in the United States, Italy and Spain. The material from the prospective study consisted of cDNA or gDNA derived from T cells, B-cell-depleted T cells, or PBMCs. The dataset comprised deeply sampled blood TCRbeta repertoires from subjects exposed to, actively infected with, or recovered from COVID-19. A freely available public database, intended as a resource for researchers studying the immune response to SARS-CoV-2, is where the repertoires were released. Samples were obtained from the ongoing ImmuneRACE study (first 160 participants) and from over a thousand subjects provided by 6 global collaborators. Nearly every sample came with metadata listing a de-identified subject ID, COVID-19 status, age in years and sex. Where available, HLA class I and class II types were taken from metadata supplied by the sample provider and were not determined by assay-based typing.

One collaborating source in Seattle enrolled patients while the patients were actively infected and followed the patients over time throughout the course of disease. Whole blood was collected in K2EDTA tubes by collaborating institutions according to the institutions' own protocols. Collaborator samples were shipped for TCRbeta analysis as frozen whole blood, isolated PBMCs, or DNA extracted from either sample type. The paper's findings and limits, for the study overall: Clinical and demographic metadata were provided uncurated, with the amount varying by source and participant.

The germline V gene (reference sequence) gives CDR1 as MNHNY and CDR2 as SVGAGI. Measured from the cysteine to the phenylalanine, the CDR3 is 14 residues long. Solely the CDR3 DNA is kept, with 42 bases framed from the first base. Deletion took 2 bases off V and 8 bases off J, with a span of 13 bases between the germline ends. TCRbeta CDR3 regions were amplified from genomic DNA using the immunoSEQ Assay, a bias-controlled multiplex PCR. Turning to the authors' computational methods: The number of nucleated cells in each sample was estimated by amplification of reference gene primers within the assay. To quantify the absolute abundance of each unique TCRbeta CDR3 rearrangement, sequence reads were collapsed and filtered. Productive Simpson clonality was computed per sample as the square root of Simpson's diversity index over productive rearrangements. TCRdb's version of the immuneACCESS table is confined to in-frame rearrangements and falls short of the full clone set. An unresolved V gene accounts for under half of the shortfall where checked; the remainder is of unknown origin. V, J and clone size are those of that table, while D and trimming were read from the DNA. The sample table contains around 160,000 clones; only one count was recorded for 80% to 90% of them. The ten biggest clones cover roughly 13% of the sample.

Concerning this clone: What antigen it recognizes has not been identified. It has no much larger one-base neighbor in the sample; base qualities were not kept.

The sequence derives from a man younger than 35 with COVID-19, enrolled during active disease. The chain is encoded by TRBV6-6 joined to TRBJ1-5; the D gene is unclear. Sequenced input: peripheral blood. The CDR3 corresponds to CASSYLGSGKPQHF. In nucleotide form, the sequence is TGTGCCAGCAGTTACCTCGGGTCCGGGAAGCCCCAGCATTTT.